The following is a T cell receptor beta chain sequence with its context. As yet, its antigen is unknown. The data belong to a study of shared clonotypes between healthy human individuals. Study results and caveats: Since donors were few, the genetic and exposure-history diversity represented was limited. Compared with clonotypes that all four donors shared, non-shared clonotypes had lower generation probabilities.

In the naive CD8 group, cells lacked CD45RO and were positively selected for CCR7, so terminally differentiated effector memory CD45RA+ cells were left out. Libraries were prepared by immunoSEQ multiplex PCR; TCRdb keeps only in-frame clonotypes and omits some of them. The data contain roughly 550,000 clones, 95% of them singletons. V lost 3 bases and J lost 4; bases outside the gene matches: 6. CDR1 and CDR2 from the germline V gene are LNHDA and SQIVND (reference sequence). There are 16 residues in the CDR3. Sequencing was performed on naive CD8+ T cells sorted from blood. This clonotype originated in a woman in her twenties or thirties in good health. The chain joins TRBV19 to TRBJ2-2, with TRBD1 identical over 9 bases. The CDR3 spells CASSIPGTGITGELFF. The CDR3 region has the DNA TGTGCCAGTAGTATTCCCGGGACAGGGATCACCGGGGAGCTGTTTTTT. Supplemented by reference TRBV19 and TRBJ2-2, the full variable domain reads DGGITQSPKYLFRKEGQNVTLSCEQNLNHDAMYWYRQDPGQGLRLIYYSQIVNDFQKGDIAEGYSVSREKKESFPLTVTSAQKNPTAFYLCASSIPGTGITGELFFGEGSRLTVL.